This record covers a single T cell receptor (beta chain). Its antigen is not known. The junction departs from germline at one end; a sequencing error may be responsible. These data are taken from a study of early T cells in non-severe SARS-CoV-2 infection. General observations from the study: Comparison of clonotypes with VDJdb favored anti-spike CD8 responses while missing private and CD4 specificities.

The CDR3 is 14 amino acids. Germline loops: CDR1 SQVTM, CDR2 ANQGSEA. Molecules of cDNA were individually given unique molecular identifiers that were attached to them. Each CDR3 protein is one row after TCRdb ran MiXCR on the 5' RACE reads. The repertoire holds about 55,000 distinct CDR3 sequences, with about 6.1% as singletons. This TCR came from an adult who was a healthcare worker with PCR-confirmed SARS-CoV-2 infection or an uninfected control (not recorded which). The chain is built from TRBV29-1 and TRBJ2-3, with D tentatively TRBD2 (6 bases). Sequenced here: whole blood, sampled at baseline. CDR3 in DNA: TGCAACGTTGTGGGTGAGCGGGGCACAGATACGCAGTATTTT. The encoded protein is CNVVGERGTDTQYF.